What follows are 9 T cell receptor beta chains derived from one specimen sequenced in a study of shared clonotypes between healthy human individuals. Some clones are missing from TCRdb's copy, which holds only in-frame ones; the method was immunoSEQ multiplex PCR. The data contain a few million clones, 92% of them seen just once; the ten biggest clones take up around 0.4%. Input material: naive CD4+ T cells from PBMCs. Noted subset: CD45RA+ positively selected. The receptor set was obtained from a man aged 18 to 29 in good health. Some clones in this sample may be carry-over from other donors' samples.

The chain uses TRBV12-5 and TRBJ2-1, with 11 positions matching TRBD2. This CDR3 comprises 19 residues. The junction had 18 bases not matched to a gene; V was cut back by 2 bases and J by 9 bases. Germline loops: CDR1 LGHNT, CDR2 FRNRAP. The CDR3 region has the DNA TGTGCTAGTGGTTTGATACGTGGAGGCTTAGCGGGAGGGCCTAGTGAGCAGTTCTTC. Translating it yields CASGLIRGGLAGGPSEQFF. Combining the CDR3 with reference TRBV12-5 and TRBJ2-1 gives the whole variable domain DARVTQTPRHKVTEMGQEVTMRCQPILGHNTVFWYRQTMMQGLELLAYFRNRAPLDDSGMPKDRFSAEMPDATLATLKIQPSEPRDSAVYFCASGLIRGGLAGGPSEQFFGPGTRLTVL.

V is TRBV30 and J is TRBJ1-2; D unresolved. The CDR3 covers 12 residues. V lost 4 bases and J lost 5, with 11 bases in between. Germline assignment: CDR1 GTSNPN and CDR2 SVGIG (reference sequence). CDR3 coding DNA: TGTGCCTGGAAAGGAGAAGGGTATGGCTACACCTTC. Translated: CAWKGEGYGYTF.

The V gene is TRBV7-9, the J gene TRBJ1-5; 10 positions agree with TRBD1. CDR3 length: 14 residues. V lost 3 bases to trimming and J lost 5 bases; unmatched junction nucleotides: 1. Germline assignment: CDR1 SEHNR and CDR2 FQNEAQ (reference sequence). This CDR3 is CASSLGTGDQPQHF. DNA of the CDR3: TGTGCCAGCAGCTTGGGGACAGGGGATCAGCCCCAGCATTTT.

Note on this clone: The same CDR3 arises from other DNA sequences in this sample as well. The CDR3 bases are TGTGCCAGCAGCCTCGGGGGGTCGAACACCGGGGAGCTGTTTTTT. This gives the protein CASSLGGSNTGELFF. The chain employs TRBV7-3 and TRBJ2-2; 7 nucleotides align to TRBD2. The CDR3 loop spans 15 amino acids. The germline gives CDR1 SGHTA, CDR2 FQGTGA. The V gene end was trimmed by 5 bases and the J gene end by 0 bases; junction bases not matched to a gene: 3.

The chain couples TRBV7-2 to TRBJ1-5; D is unclear. The V gene lost 1 base and the J gene lost 3 bases, with 10 bases spanning the gap. Germline values: CDR1 SGHTA, CDR2 FQGNSA. This CDR3 is built from 15 residues. The CDR3 region has the DNA TGTGCCAGCAGCTTAGAGGGCGGATACAATCAGCCCCAGCATTTT. It yields the protein CASSLEGGYNQPQHF.

V is TRBV27 and J is TRBJ2-7; D may match TRBD1 or TRBD2 (5 bases each). Trimming shortened V by 6 bases and J by 1 base, and 13 bases separated the two germline ends. The germline gives CDR1 MNHEY, CDR2 SMNVEV (reference sequence). The CDR3 runs to 14 residues. The CDR3 DNA is TGTGCCAGCAGCGTCCGGGACGGATCCTACGAGCAGTACTTC. It encodes CASSVRDGSYEQYF.

This clone was observed a single time. CDR3 loop: CASSLGQVSTDTQYF. DNA of the CDR3: TGTGCCAGCAGCTTGGGACAGGTTAGCACAGATACGCAGTATTTT. The rearrangement joins TRBV5-4 to TRBJ2-3; tentatively, D is TRBD1 (6 bases). CDR3 length: 15 residues. V was cut by 0 bases and J by 0 bases, with 8 bases left in between. Germline V CDR1 and CDR2: SGHNT, YYREEE (reference sequence).

This clone was recorded once. CDR3: CATSNLRDIQYF. The CDR3 DNA reads as TGTGCCACCAGCAACCTTAGGGACATTCAGTACTTC. The chain joins TRBV15 to TRBJ2-4, with unresolved D. Germline V gene lookup returns CDR1 LNHNV and CDR2 YYDKDF (reference sequence). V lost 4 bases and J 8 bases, leaving 9 bases between the germline ends. This CDR3 region has 12 residues.

This chain connects TRBV5-1 to TRBJ1-5; possible D gene TRBD1, 6 bases. The germline V and J ends were trimmed by 4 bases and 5 bases, with 13 bases remaining between them. This CDR3 contains 14 residues. The germline gives CDR1 SGHRS, CDR2 YFSETQ. In DNA, the CDR3 is TGCGCCAGCAGCCCCGAGGGGGGGTATCAGCCCCAGCATTTT. Translating it yields CASSPEGGYQPQHF. Drawing the rest from reference TRBV5-1 and TRBJ1-5, the complete variable domain is KAGVTQTPRYLIKTRGQQVTLSCSPISGHRSVSWYQQTPGQGLQFLFEYFSETQRNKGNFPGRFSGRQFSNSRSEMNVSTLELGDSALYLCASSPEGGYQPQHFGDGTRLSIL.